Listed below are T cell receptor beta chains from one sample, sequenced in a study of radiation and T cells in renal cell carcinoma. Measured with immunoSEQ multiplex PCR; TCRdb has only the in-frame clones, and not every one. The sample shows 150,000 to 190,000 clones, 87% of them seen only once. The sequences come from blood, collected from a patient whose treatment included radiotherapy and nephrectomy. Every receptor here comes from a woman aged 45-59 years with renal cell carcinoma. Each CDR3 is given with its conserved first and last residue. Each record gives: J gene, V gene, clone size, D gene, CDR3 protein, CDR3 DNA. D genes are given only for firm matches. The listing skips clone size in some rows; elsewhere it reads once, few, many or a size class.

TRBJ1-1,TRBV6-4,-,-,CAISEFRDTDLNTEAFF,TGTGCCATCAGTGAGTTCCGGGACACAGACCTGAACACTGAAGCTTTCTTT
TRBJ2-3,TRBV13,-,TRBD2,CASSRGTSGIGTDTQYF,TGTGCCAGCAGCCGGGGGACTAGCGGGATCGGCACAGATACGCAGTATTTT
TRBJ1-2,TRBV5-1,-,-,CASSLVGSKGRDEPYGYTF,TGCGCCAGCAGCTTGGTGGGTTCGAAGGGGCGCGATGAGCCTTATGGCTACACCTTC
TRBJ2-3,TRBV7-9,-,-,CASSYTSGGETDTQYF,TGTGCCAGCAGCTACACCTCAGGGGGGGAGACAGATACGCAGTATTTT
TRBJ1-5,TRBV4-1,-,TRBD1,CASSQEAAGDRGGNQPQHF,TGCGCCAGCAGCCAAGAAGCGGCAGGTGACAGGGGTGGCAATCAGCCCCAGCATTTT
TRBJ2-3,TRBV5-4,-,TRBD1,CASSLAFEGPRQGLTDTQYF,TGTGCCAGCAGCTTGGCCTTCGAGGGGCCGCGACAGGGGCTCACAGATACGCAGTATTTT
TRBJ1-5,TRBV7-7,few,-,CASSPLPSNQPQHF,TGTGCTAGCAGCCCCTTACCTAGCAATCAGCCCCAGCATTTT
TRBJ1-1,TRBV10-3,-,-,CAIRNPGASPEAFF,TGTGCCATCAGGAACCCGGGCGCGTCTCCTGAAGCTTTCTTT
TRBJ1-6,TRBV19,-,-,CASCLDGTTGAPLHF,TGTGCCAGTTGTCTGGACGGGACAACGGGAGCACCCCTCCACTTT
TRBJ1-1,TRBV5-1,-,-,CASSLVRETEAFF,TGCGCCAGCAGCTTGGTTCGGGAGACTGAAGCTTTCTTT
TRBJ2-1,TRBV4-1,once,-,CASSQEGAPYNEQFF,TGCGCCAGCAGCCAAGAGGGGGCCCCCTACAATGAGCAGTTCTTC
TRBJ2-5,TRBV5-4,-,-,CASGRTGQQETQYF,TGTGCCAGCGGACGGACCGGGCAGCAAGAGACCCAGTACTTC
TRBJ2-1,TRBV11-2,-,TRBD1,CASSSRQGTYNEQFF,TGTGCCAGCAGCTCCCGACAGGGGACGTACAATGAGCAGTTCTTC
TRBJ2-1,TRBV4-1,-,TRBD1,CASSQDWGQGNEQFF,TGCGCCAGCAGCCAAGATTGGGGACAGGGCAATGAGCAGTTCTTC
TRBJ1-5,TRBV18,-,TRBD1,CASSPSRGEPNQPQHF,TGTGCCAGCTCACCCAGCAGGGGGGAGCCTAATCAGCCCCAGCATTTT
TRBJ1-2,TRBV19,-,-,CASSPGHTTGGYTF,TGTGCCAGTAGCCCGGGACATACGACCGGGGGCTACACCTTC
TRBJ1-6,TRBV7-8,-,-,CASSLEGGANYNSPLHF,TGTGCCAGCAGCTTAGAGGGGGGCGCGAATTATAATTCACCCCTCCACTTT
TRBJ2-7,TRBV19,-,-,CASSMYRDSGEQYF,TGTGCCAGTAGTATGTATAGGGATTCGGGCGAGCAGTACTTC
TRBJ1-1,TRBV7-2,-,TRBD1,CASSFTGQGEAFF,TGTGCCAGCAGCTTCACTGGACAGGGTGAAGCTTTCTTT
TRBJ2-1,TRBV11-2,once,TRBD2,CASSLGTRGGGNEQFF,TGTGCCAGCAGCTTAGGTACTCGCGGGGGAGGGAATGAGCAGTTCTTC
TRBJ2-7,TRBV7-9,-,TRBD2,CASSASWTRSGEQYF,TGTGCCAGCAGCGCTTCTTGGACTAGGTCTGGCGAGCAGTACTTC
TRBJ1-6,TRBV28,-,-,CASSSTESPLHF,TGTGCCAGCAGTAGCACAGAATCACCCCTCCACTTT
TRBJ1-5,TRBV7-9,-,-,CASSPLAGLQPQHF,TGTGCCAGCAGCCCCTTGGCAGGCTTGCAGCCCCAGCATTTT
TRBJ1-5,TRBV25-1,-,-,CASSVTGNQPQHF,TGTGCCAGCAGCGTAACAGGGAACCAGCCCCAGCATTTT
TRBJ1-1,TRBV6-1,-,-,CASTRYQNTEAFF,TGTGCCAGCACCCGGTACCAGAACACTGAAGCTTTCTTT
TRBJ2-6,TRBV7-8,-,-,CASSLAAGANVLTF,TGTGCCAGCAGCTTAGCGGCCGGGGCCAACGTCCTGACTTTC
TRBJ2-7,TRBV23-1,-,-,CASRNLQSQVCHEQYF,TGCGCCAGTCGCAATCTTCAATCACAGGTTTGTCACGAGCAGTACTTC
TRBJ1-2,TRBV21-1,-,-,CASSKEHGYTF,TGTGCCAGCAGCAAAGAACATGGCTACACCTTC
TRBJ2-7,TRBV5-4,-,-,CASSSHYEQYF,TGTGCCAGCAGCTCCCATTACGAGCAGTACTTC
TRBJ1-2,TRBV21-1,-,-,CASSNRDRSF,TGTGCCAGCAGCAACCGGGACAGGTCCTTC
TRBJ1-5,TRBV12-5,-,-,CASGLVSSGNQPQHF,TGTGCTAGTGGTTTGGTGTCCAGCGGCAATCAGCCCCAGCATTTT
TRBJ2-2,TRBV19,-,TRBD2,CASSIRLAGGLPGELFF,TGTGCCAGTAGTATAAGGCTAGCGGGGGGGCTCCCCGGGGAGCTGTTTTTT
TRBJ1-2,TRBV7-8,-,-,CASSLAPHYGYTF,TGTGCCAGCAGCTTAGCGCCCCACTATGGCTACACCTTC
TRBJ2-1,TRBV5-4,-,TRBD2,CASSAGTSNNEQFF,TGTGCCAGCAGCGCCGGGACTAGCAACAATGAGCAGTTCTTC
TRBJ2-1,TRBV7-9,-,-,CASSLAGPTRNEQFF,TGTGCCAGCAGCTTAGCCGGGCCTACGAGAAATGAGCAGTTCTTC
TRBJ1-3,TRBV7-6,-,TRBD1,CASSLATGSSSGNTIYF,TGTGCCAGCAGCTTAGCGACAGGGAGCAGCTCTGGAAACACCATATATTTT
TRBJ1-4,TRBV10-3,-,-,CACRGSSGEKLFF,TGTGCCTGCAGAGGGTCGTCCGGCGAAAAACTGTTTTTT
TRBJ1-4,TRBV6-5,-,-,CASSYSPRATNEKLFF,TGTGCCAGCAGTTACTCGCCCAGGGCAACTAATGAAAAACTGTTTTTT
TRBJ1-1,TRBV18,-,TRBD1,CASSRQGGTEAFF,TGTGCCAGCTCACGACAGGGAGGAACTGAAGCTTTCTTT
TRBJ1-5,TRBV5-1,-,-,CANSLDGGADQPQHF,TGCGCCAACAGCTTGGACGGGGGCGCGGATCAGCCCCAGCATTTT
TRBJ2-5,TRBV7-2,few,TRBD2,CASSLAGTSGQETQYF,TGTGCCAGCAGCTTAGCTGGGACTAGCGGGCAAGAGACCCAGTACTTC
TRBJ1-3,TRBV7-2,-,TRBD1,CASSRTGAGNTIYF,TGTGCCAGCAGCCGGACAGGGGCTGGAAACACCATATATTTT
TRBJ2-6,TRBV6-4,-,TRBD2,CASRPGGAGANVLTF,TGTGCCAGCAGGCCGGGGGGGGCTGGGGCCAACGTCCTGACTTTC
TRBJ2-7,TRBV19,-,TRBD1,CASSRTSTGGSYEQYF,TGTGCCAGTAGTAGAACGTCTACAGGGGGCTCCTACGAGCAGTACTTC
TRBJ2-1,TRBV6-5,-,-,CASSYGASSYNEQFF,TGTGCCAGCAGTTACGGGGCTAGCTCCTACAATGAGCAGTTCTTC
TRBJ2-4,TRBV2,-,-,CASRRVEAKNIQYF,TGTGCCAGTAGACGCGTGGAAGCCAAAAACATTCAGTACTTC
TRBJ2-5,TRBV10-1,-,TRBD1,CASIHSHRGQGETQYF,TGCGCCAGCATACACTCTCACAGGGGGCAGGGGGAGACCCAGTACTTC
TRBJ2-2,TRBV11-3,-,-,CASSSIRGSGELFF,TGTGCCAGCAGCTCTATTCGAGGTTCCGGGGAGCTGTTTTTT